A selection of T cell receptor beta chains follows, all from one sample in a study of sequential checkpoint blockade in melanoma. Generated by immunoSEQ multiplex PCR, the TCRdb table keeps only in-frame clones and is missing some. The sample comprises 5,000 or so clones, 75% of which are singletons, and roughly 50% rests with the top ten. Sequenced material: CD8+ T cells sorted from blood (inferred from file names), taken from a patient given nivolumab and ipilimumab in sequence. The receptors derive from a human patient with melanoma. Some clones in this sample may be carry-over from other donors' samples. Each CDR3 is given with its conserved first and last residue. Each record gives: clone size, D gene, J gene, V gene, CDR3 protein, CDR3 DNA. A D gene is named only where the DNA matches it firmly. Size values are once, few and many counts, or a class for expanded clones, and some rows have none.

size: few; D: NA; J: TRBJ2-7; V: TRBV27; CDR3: CASSLSLGRTYEQYF; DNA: TGTGCCAGCAGTTTATCTTTAGGCAGGACCTACGAGCAGTACTTC
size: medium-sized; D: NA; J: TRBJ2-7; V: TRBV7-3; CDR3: CASSLTQGHKQYF; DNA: TGTGCCAGCAGCTTAACTCAGGGCCACAAGCAGTACTTC
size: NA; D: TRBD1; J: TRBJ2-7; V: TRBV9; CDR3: CASSVGQGIYEQYF; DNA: TGTGCCAGCAGCGTTGGACAGGGGATCTACGAGCAGTACTTC
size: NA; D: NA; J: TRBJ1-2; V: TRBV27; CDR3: CASSRDGGLNYGYTF; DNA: TGTGCCAGCAGTCGAGACGGGGGGCTCAACTATGGCTACACCTTC
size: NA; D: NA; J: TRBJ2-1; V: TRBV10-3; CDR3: CAISESKLYNEQFF; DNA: TGTGCCATCAGTGAGTCGAAGCTCTACAATGAGCAGTTCTTC
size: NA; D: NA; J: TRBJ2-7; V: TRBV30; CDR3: CAWSNPLLSSYEQYF; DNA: TGTGCCTGGTCCAACCCACTCCTAAGCTCCTACGAGCAGTACTTC
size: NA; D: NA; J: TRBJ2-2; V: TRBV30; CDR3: CAWSLTNTGELFF; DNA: TGTGCCTGGAGTCTAACTAACACCGGGGAGCTGTTTTTT
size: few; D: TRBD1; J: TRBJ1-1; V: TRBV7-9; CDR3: CASSATGTGRLEAFF; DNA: TGTGCCAGCAGCGCGACCGGGACAGGGAGACTAGAAGCTTTCTTT
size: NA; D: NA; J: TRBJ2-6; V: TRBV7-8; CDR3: CASSLIRIGHYSGANVLTF; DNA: TGTGCCAGCAGCTTAATCCGGATCGGACACTACTCTGGGGCCAACGTCCTGACTTTC
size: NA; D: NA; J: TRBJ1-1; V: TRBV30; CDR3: CAWSSTQQGHRVAFF; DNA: TGTGCCTGGAGTTCTACTCAACAGGGACACCGAGTGGCTTTCTTT
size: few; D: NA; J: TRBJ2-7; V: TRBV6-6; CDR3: CASSYGLSYEQYF; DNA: TGTGCCAGCAGTTACGGCCTCTCCTACGAGCAGTACTTC
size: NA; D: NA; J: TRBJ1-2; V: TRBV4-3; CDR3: CASSQARSNYGYTF; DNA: TGCGCCAGCAGCCAAGCGCGGAGTAACTATGGCTACACCTTC
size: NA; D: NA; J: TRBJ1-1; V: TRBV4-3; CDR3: CASSQALTDTEAFF; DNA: TGCGCCAGCAGCCAAGCCCTGACGGACACTGAAGCCTTCTTT
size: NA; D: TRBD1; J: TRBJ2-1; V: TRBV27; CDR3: CASSLLGGASSEQFF; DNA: TGTGCCAGCAGTTTGCTAGGGGGCGCGTCGTCTGAGCAGTTCTTC
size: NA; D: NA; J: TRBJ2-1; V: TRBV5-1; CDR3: CASTFGGGMGRNEQFF; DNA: TGCGCCAGCACCTTCGGTGGGGGTATGGGGAGGAATGAGCAGTTCTTC
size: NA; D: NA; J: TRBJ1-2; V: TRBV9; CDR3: CASSGLQVSSDYGYTF; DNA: TGTGCCAGCAGCGGATTACAGGTCTCATCCGACTATGGCTACACCTTC
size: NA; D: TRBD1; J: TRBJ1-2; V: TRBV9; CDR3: CASSNSTGVYGYTF; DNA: TGTGCCAGCAGCAATAGCACAGGGGTATACGGCTACACCTTC
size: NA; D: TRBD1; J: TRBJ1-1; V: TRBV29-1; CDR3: CSVPGGNEAFF; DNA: TGCAGCGTTCCAGGGGGTAACGAAGCTTTCTTT
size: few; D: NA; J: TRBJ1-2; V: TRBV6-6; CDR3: CAGGGARYYGYTF; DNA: TGTGCCGGAGGAGGGGCCCGGTACTATGGCTACACCTTC
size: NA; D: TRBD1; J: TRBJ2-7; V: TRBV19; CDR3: CASRDRGSYEQYF; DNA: TGTGCCAGCCGGGACAGGGGTTCCTACGAGCAGTACTTC
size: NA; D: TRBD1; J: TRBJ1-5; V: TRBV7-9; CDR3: CASSGEDRPGGPQHF; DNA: TGTGCCAGCAGCGGCGAGGACAGGCCCGGGGGGCCCCAGCATTTT
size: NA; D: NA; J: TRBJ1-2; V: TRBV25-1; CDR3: CASSVGGQSYGYTF; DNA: TGTGCCAGCAGTGTCGGCGGACAGTCCTATGGCTACACCTTC
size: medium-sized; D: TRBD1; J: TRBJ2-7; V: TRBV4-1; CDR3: CASSLSGTGSRYEQYF; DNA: TGCGCCAGCAGCCTATCCGGGACAGGGTCCCGCTACGAGCAGTACTTC
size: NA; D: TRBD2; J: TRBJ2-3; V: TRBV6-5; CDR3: CASTIAGGPVSTQYF; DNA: TGTGCCAGCACTATAGCGGGGGGGCCTGTCAGTACGCAGTATTTT
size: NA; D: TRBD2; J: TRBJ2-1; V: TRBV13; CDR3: CASSSTSGGNYNEQFF; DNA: TGTGCCAGCAGCTCCACTAGCGGGGGTAACTACAATGAGCAGTTCTTC
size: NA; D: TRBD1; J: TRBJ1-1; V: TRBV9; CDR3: CASSPTTGMNTEAFF; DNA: TGTGCCAGCAGCCCAACGACAGGGATGAACACTGAAGCTTTCTTT